Following are 13 T cell receptor beta chains from one sample sequenced in a study of PD-1 blockade in classical Hodgkin lymphoma. Documented time point: cycle 4 day 1 (C4D1), after six to seven weeks of nivolumab. With no exception, relapse followed autologous stem cell transplantation in all patients, and brentuximab vedotin exposure varied. Profiled with immunoSEQ multiplex PCR; TCRdb holds only in-frame clones, not every one. The table lists tens of thousands of clones, 65% to 70% of them singletons, with about 2.6% in the top ten. This sample comprised peripheral blood mononuclear cells (PBMCs), obtained before the fourth cycle of nivolumab. These receptors were obtained from a human donor with classical Hodgkin lymphoma.

This clone was counted between two and nine times. Its ends do not fully match the called genes, so a read error is possible. The chain combines TRBV5-1 with TRBJ1-1; tentative D call: TRBD1 (6 bases). Germline-derived CDR1 and CDR2 are SGHRS and YFSETQ. The CDR3 sequence is 15 residues long. CDR3 bases: TGCGCCAGCCGCTTCCGGACAGAATGGAACACTGAAGCTTTCTTT. It yields the protein CASRFRTEWNTEAFF.

CDR3 in amino acids: CASSPGGASYNEQFF. DNA of the CDR3: TGTGCCAGCAGCCCCGGCGGGGCCTCTTACAATGAGCAGTTCTTC. This rearrangement joins TRBV9 to TRBJ2-1; weak D call: TRBD2 (6 bases). CDR3 length: 15 amino acids. V shed 4 bases and J shed 4 bases, with 15 bases lying between them. Germline CDR1 SGDLS, CDR2 YYNGEE.

The V and J genes are TRBV10-3 and TRBJ2-1; tentative D call: TRBD2 (6 bases). Germline V lookup: CDR1 ENHRY, CDR2 SYGVKD. V lost 3 bases and J lost 6, with 15 bases in between. The CDR3 is made up of 15 amino acids. The chain's CDR3 is CAISEGTTGGNEQFF. The DNA of the CDR3 is TGTGCCATCAGTGAAGGGACCACCGGGGGCAATGAGCAGTTCTTC.

In this sample, this clone turned up a few times. This rearrangement joins TRBV28 to TRBJ1-1, with D maybe TRBD1 (5 bases). Deletions cut 5 bases from V and 0 bases from J, with 16 bases between. The CDR3 covers 16 residues. CDR1 is MDHEN and CDR2 is SYDVKM in the germline V gene. The CDR3 nucleotides read TGTGCCAGCAGTCCCTGGAGGGGACGGTTGAACACTGAAGCTTTCTTT. This translates into CASSPWRGRLNTEAFF.

V and J are TRBV7-2 and TRBJ2-7; TRBD2 is a possible D gene (5 bases). V lost 4 bases, J lost 4 bases, and 11 bases lay in between. Germline V CDR1 and CDR2: SGHTA, FQGNSA. The CDR3 contains 13 residues. The DNA of the CDR3 is TGTGCCAGCAGCTCCGACGGAGGATACGAGCAGTACTTC. This gives the protein CASSSDGGYEQYF.

The V gene is TRBV11-3, the J gene TRBJ2-2, with 9 bases identical to TRBD2. The junction had 6 bases not matched to a gene; V was cut back by 4 bases and J by 3 bases. CDR3 length: 16 residues. Looked up from germline, CDR1 is SGHNT and CDR2 is YENEEA. CDR3 DNA: TGTGCCAGCAGCTCCGGGCGGGGGGGGCACACCGGGGAGCTGTTTTTT. Encoded protein: CASSSGRGGHTGELFF. The full variable domain, in which reference TRBV11-3 and TRBJ2-2 provide the parts outside the CDR3, is EAGVVQSPRYKIIEKKQPVAFWCNPISGHNTLYWYLQNLGQGPELLIRYENEEAVDDSQLPKDRFSAERLKGVDSTLKIQPAELGDSAVYLCASSSGRGGHTGELFFGEGSRLTVL.

The chain recombines TRBV7-9 with TRBJ1-5; tentatively, D is TRBD1 (6 bases). The CDR3 has 14 amino acids. The V gene's germline CDR1 is SEHNR and CDR2 FQNEAQ (reference sequence). Trimming took 4 bases from V and 4 from J, leaving 11 bases between them. Here the CDR3 reads CASSSQGSNQPQHF. The DNA for the CDR3 is TGTGCCAGCAGCTCACAGGGATCGAATCAGCCCCAGCATTTT.

The rearrangement links TRBV6-1 to TRBJ1-5; TRBD1 might be the D (6 bases). The germline V gene has CDR1 MNHNS and CDR2 SASEGT. V lost 2 bases and J 0 bases, leaving 17 bases between the germline ends. The CDR3 is 18 residues long. This CDR3 reads CASSENPRQAYSNQPQHF. The CDR3 DNA follows: TGTGCCAGCAGTGAAAACCCCCGACAGGCTTATAGCAATCAGCCCCAGCATTTT.

CDR3 protein: CASSVAWGLGETQYF. CDR3 nucleotide sequence: TGTGCCAGCAGCGTAGCCTGGGGGCTAGGAGAGACCCAGTACTTC. The J gene is TRBJ2-5, the V gene TRBV9, with D tentatively TRBD1 (6 bases). V was shortened by 0 bases and J by 4 bases, with 13 bases between the two germline ends. The CDR3 length is 15 residues. From germline, CDR1 is SGDLS and CDR2 YYNGEE.

This clone was counted only a few times. The V and J genes are TRBV6-5 and TRBJ2-2; D remains unclear. CDR1 is MNHEY, CDR2 SVGAGI, per germline. The CDR3 spans 13 residues. The V end lost 5 bases, the J end lost 0 bases, and 4 bases lay between the germline ends. Here the CDR3 DNA reads TGTGCCAGCAGTACTACGAACACCGGGGAGCTGTTTTTT. Encoded protein: CASSTTNTGELFF.

V and J are TRBV6-6 and TRBJ2-7; D call uncertain. CDR3 size: 10 residues. Trimming left V 6 bases short and J 4 bases short, with 4 bases between. Germline CDR1 and CDR2: MNHNY and SVGAGI (reference sequence). The CDR3 protein is CASRKYEQYF. The CDR3 DNA follows: TGTGCCAGCAGAAAGTACGAGCAGTACTTC.

V gene TRBV6-1 combines with J gene TRBJ2-7, with D tentatively TRBD2 (5 bases). The germline V gene encodes CDR1 MNHNS and CDR2 SASEGT. The CDR3 contains 14 residues. The ends were cut back, 1 base at V and 4 bases at J, with 11 bases in the middle. The CDR3 region is CASSEERTAYEQYF. The CDR3 coding sequence is TGTGCCAGCAGTGAAGAGCGGACTGCTTACGAGCAGTACTTC.

The chain uses TRBV6-5 and TRBJ1-1, with D unresolved. V shed 6 bases and J shed 1 base, with 9 bases lying between them. The CDR3 spans 13 residues. Germline loops: CDR1 MNHEY, CDR2 SVGAGI. This CDR3 reads CASSDVGNTEAFF. CDR3 DNA sequence: TGTGCCAGCAGCGATGTGGGGAACACTGAAGCTTTCTTT.